Below are 18 T cell receptor beta chains sequenced from a single sample in a study of shared clonotypes between healthy human individuals. The method was immunoSEQ multiplex PCR; TCRdb's version includes in-frame clones alone and lacks a portion of them. This sample has 600,000 to 750,000 clones; around 90% occur once, and the top ten carry about 34%. The source material was memory CD8+ T cells from PBMCs. Noted subset: CD45RO+ cells pooled with CCR7-negative TemRA cells. Receptor source: a man aged 18-30 years in good health. Some clones in this sample may be carry-over from other donors' samples.

This chain connects TRBV9 to TRBJ2-4; D uncertain. Germline V gene sequence: CDR1 SGDLS, CDR2 YYNGEE. V was clipped by 0 bases and J by 8 bases, with 12 bases between them. CDR3 length: 14 residues. CDR3 region: CASSVEGLKDIQYF. DNA of the CDR3: TGTGCCAGCAGCGTAGAGGGCCTTAAGGACATTCAGTACTTC.

This clone has just one count. The J gene is TRBJ2-7, the V gene TRBV28; perhaps TRBD2 as D (6 bases). Germline lookup yields CDR1 MDHEN and CDR2 SYDVKM. Trimming took 3 bases from V and 2 from J, leaving 11 bases between them. The CDR3 runs to 14 residues. The DNA for the CDR3 is TGTGCCAGCAGTTTGTGGCGGGAAACCTACGAGCAGTACTTC. Translation gives CASSLWRETYEQYF.

In DNA form, the CDR3 reads TGTGCCAGTAGTATTTGGCAGGGCTCCTACAATGAGCAGTTCTTC. The encoded protein is CASSIWQGSYNEQFF. The chain recombines TRBV19 with TRBJ2-1; a possible D gene is TRBD1 (5 bases). CDR1 and CDR2 from the germline V gene are LNHDA and SQIVND (reference sequence). CDR3 size: 15 residues. The germline V and J ends were trimmed by 3 bases and 0 bases, with 9 bases remaining between them.

This chain joins TRBV7-2 and TRBJ1-5, with TRBD1 matching 8 bases. Germline trimming cut 3 bases from V and 5 bases from J; bases unmatched to any gene: 3. CDR1 is SGHTA and CDR2 is FQGNSA in the germline V gene. The CDR3 covers 14 residues. The CDR3 nucleotides are TGTGCCAGCAGCTTGGCAGGGGGCCATCAGCCCCAGCATTTT. Amino acid sequence: CASSLAGGHQPQHF. The variable domain in full, completed from reference TRBV7-2 and TRBJ1-5, reads GAGVSQSPSNKVTEKGKDVELRCDPISGHTALYWYRQSLGQGLEFLIYFQGNSAPDKSGLPSDRFSAERTGGSVSTLTIQRTQQEDSAVYLCASSLAGGHQPQHFGDGTRLSIL.

V gene TRBV27 combines with J gene TRBJ2-7, with D possibly TRBD1 on 5 matching bases. The CDR3 loop spans 13 amino acids. Trimming took 8 bases from V and 1 from J, leaving 12 bases between them. Per germline, CDR1 MNHEY and CDR2 SMNVEV (reference sequence). CDR3 coding DNA: TGTGCCAGCCGATACCAGGGATCCTACGAGCAGTACTTC. Residues: CASRYQGSYEQYF.

The rearrangement uses TRBV4-2 and TRBJ1-1, with 9 bases matching TRBD1. The CDR3 runs 16 residues. Losses at the gene ends were 4 bases for V and 4 bases for J; bases not matched to a gene: 10. Germline V gene data show CDR1 as LGHNA and CDR2 as YNFKEQ. CDR3 sequence reads: CASSPTGGGFSTEAFF. The CDR3 DNA reads TGTGCCAGCAGCCCTACAGGGGGCGGATTCAGCACTGAAGCTTTCTTT.

The chain recombines TRBV19 with TRBJ1-4, with D tentatively TRBD1 (5 bases). V lost 7 bases and J 2 bases, leaving 14 bases between the germline ends. Germline CDR1 and CDR2: LNHDA and SQIVND (reference sequence). The CDR3 loop spans 15 amino acids. The CDR3 DNA reads TGTGCCAGTAATCAGGGCCGGTTTACTAATGAAAAACTGTTTTTT. It translates to CASNQGRFTNEKLFF.

This clone has more than one count but fewer than ten. The rearrangement uses TRBV7-8 and TRBJ2-1; D unresolved. Germline CDR1 and CDR2: SGHVS and FQNEAQ. The CDR3 is 13 amino acids. V was cut by 4 bases and J by 4 bases, with 8 bases left in between. The CDR3 is CASSSPQYNEQFF. The CDR3 DNA sequence: TGTGCCAGCAGCTCACCCCAGTACAATGAGCAGTTCTTC.

The chain has TRBV5-6 and TRBJ2-1; D possibly corresponds to TRBD2 (7 bases). Trimming pared 4 bases from V and 9 bases from J, leaving 11 bases between. Germline loops: CDR1 SGHDT, CDR2 YYEEEE. CDR3 length: 12 residues. The CDR3 spells CASSPGGPEQFF. The DNA for the CDR3 is TGTGCCAGCAGCCCCGGGGGGCCTGAGCAGTTCTTC. The complete variable domain, with remaining parts taken from reference TRBV5-6 and TRBJ2-1, reads DAGVTQSPTHLIKTRGQQVTLRCSPKSGHDTVSWYQQALGQGPQFIFQYYEEEERQRGNFPDRFSGHQFPNYSSELNVNALLLGDSALYLCASSPGGPEQFFGPGTRLTVL.

The rearrangement joins TRBV4-1 to TRBJ1-1; D remains ambiguous. Per germline, CDR1 MGHRA and CDR2 YSYEKL. The V end was cut by 4 bases, the J end by 2 bases, with 20 bases between. The CDR3 is 17 amino acids. Here the CDR3 reads CASSPKATVTTNTEAFF. CDR3 nucleotide sequence: TGCGCCAGCAGCCCGAAGGCAACAGTCACCACAAACACTGAAGCTTTCTTT.

This clone has only one observation. The V gene is TRBV6-4, the J gene TRBJ1-4; maybe TRBD1 (6 bases). The CDR3 runs 15 residues. Trimming took off 6 bases at V and 4 bases at J, with 15 bases between the two ends. Per the germline V gene, CDR1 is MRHNA and CDR2 is SNTAGT. The CDR3 region is CASSTPDSCNEKLFF. The DNA for the CDR3 is TGTGCCAGCAGCACTCCGGACAGCTGTAATGAAAAACTGTTTTTT.

The V call is TRBV7-9, the J call TRBJ2-7, with D perhaps matching TRBD1 or TRBD2 (5 bases each). The CDR3 consists of 15 residues. Germline V CDR1 and CDR2: SEHNR, FQNEAQ (reference sequence). V lost 0 bases and J lost 2, with 11 bases in between. The CDR3 loop reads CASSLATGPAYEQYF. The CDR3 DNA reads as TGTGCCAGCAGCTTAGCTACGGGGCCCGCCTACGAGCAGTACTTC.

The chain has TRBV2 and TRBJ2-7; 9 nucleotides line up with TRBD2. The germline CDR1 and CDR2 sequences are SNHLY and FYNNEI. J was trimmed by 1 base and V by 10 bases; bases with no gene match: 5. There are 13 residues in the CDR3. DNA for the CDR3: TGTGCCATCATAGCGGGGGCGTCCTACGAGCAGTACTTC. It encodes CAIIAGASYEQYF. Looking up the rest from reference TRBV2 and TRBJ2-7 gives the full variable domain: EPEVTQTPSHQVTQMGQEVILRCVPISNHLYFYWYRQILGQKVEFLVSFYNNEISEKSEIFDDQFSVERPDGSNFTLKIRSTKLEDSAMYFCAIIAGASYEQYFGPGTRLTVT.

V and J are TRBV7-9 and TRBJ2-1, with a possible D match to TRBD1 (6 bases). There are 16 residues in the CDR3. Germline loops: CDR1 SEHNR, CDR2 FQNEAQ (reference sequence). The V gene lost 5 bases and the J gene lost 0 bases, with 14 bases spanning the gap. The CDR3 loop is CASSPDDRSSYNEQFF. The DNA for the CDR3 is TGTGCCAGCAGCCCAGATGACAGGAGCTCCTACAATGAGCAGTTCTTC. Drawing the rest from reference TRBV7-9 and TRBJ2-1, the complete variable domain is DTGVSQNPRHKITKRGQNVTFRCDPISEHNRLYWYRQTLGQGPEFLTYFQNEAQLEKSRLLSDRFSAERPKGSFSTLEIQRTEQGDSAMYLCASSPDDRSSYNEQFFGPGTRLTVL.

The chain joins TRBV2 to TRBJ2-3, with 7 positions matching TRBD1. With V trimmed by 3 bases and J by 2 bases, 14 bases remained unmatched. Germline CDR1 is SNHLY and CDR2 is FYNNEI. This CDR3 has 18 amino acids. The DNA for the CDR3 is TGTGCCAGCAGTGACCCGTCGACAGGGACATGGTCCACAGATACGCAGTATTTT. It codes for CASSDPSTGTWSTDTQYF. The whole variable domain, filled in from reference TRBV2 and TRBJ2-3, reads EPEVTQTPSHQVTQMGQEVILRCVPISNHLYFYWYRQILGQKVEFLVSFYNNEISEKSEIFDDQFSVERPDGSNFTLKIRSTKLEDSAMYFCASSDPSTGTWSTDTQYFGPGTRLTVL.

This chain joins TRBV29-1 and TRBJ2-1; D call uncertain. V was clipped by 7 bases and J by 10 bases, with 17 bases between them. This CDR3 spans 12 amino acids. Germline values: CDR1 SQVTM, CDR2 ANQGSEA. CDR3 in DNA: TGCAGCGCCACACCGGACCCCCAAGAGCAGTTCTTC. Protein product: CSATPDPQEQFF.

The chain combines TRBV6-1 with TRBJ1-2; D call uncertain. The length of the CDR3 is 13 residues. Per the germline V gene, CDR1 is MNHNS and CDR2 is SASEGT. With 6 bases removed from V and 4 bases from J, the gap between germline ends came to 12 bases. The CDR3 nucleotides are TGTGCCAGCAGGAACAGAGATCTCTATGGCTACACCTTC. Translation gives CASRNRDLYGYTF.

This clone was seen just once. CDR3 amino acids: CASSDRTGPTGELFF. The CDR3 DNA is TGTGCCAGCAGCGACAGGACAGGGCCCACCGGGGAGCTGTTTTTT. The rearrangement uses TRBV9 and TRBJ2-2, with 8 bases matching TRBD1. Germline V lookup: CDR1 SGDLS, CDR2 YYNGEE. This CDR3 is built from 15 residues. The ends lost 3 bases at V and 4 bases at J; junction bases unmatched: 5.